This passage covers 32 T cell receptor beta chains from one sample sequenced in a study of blood T cell repertoires in COVID-19. This table comes from immunoSEQ multiplex PCR, and its TCRdb copy is limited to in-frame clones, with some not included. This table holds about 200,000 clones, 82% found once. The sample comprised peripheral blood. Receptors originate from a woman aged 65 to 85 with COVID-19, enrolled during active disease.

This clone has a handful of counts. The chain joins TRBV7-2 to TRBJ2-1, with D hard to call. The CDR3 covers 13 residues. With 3 bases removed from V and 12 bases from J, the gap between germline ends came to 15 bases. From germline, CDR1 is SGHTA and CDR2 FQGNSA. CDR3: CASSFDPLEVQFF. Here the CDR3 DNA reads TGTGCCAGCAGCTTTGACCCTCTTGAGGTGCAGTTCTTC.

This clone has just a few counts. The chain employs TRBV4-1 and TRBJ2-1; tentatively, D is TRBD2 (6 bases). Trimming cost V 0 bases and J 9 bases, with 21 bases left between them. The CDR3 is 17 residues long. CDR1 and CDR2 (germline): MGHRA, YSYEKL. The DNA for the CDR3 is TGCGCCAGCAGCCAAGAAAGAAGTGGCGGGAATCTTCGTGAGCAGTTCTTC. This sequence encodes CASSQERSGGNLREQFF.

The V call is TRBV9, the J call TRBJ2-2; TRBD2 aligns across 13 bases. Germline assignment: CDR1 SGDLS and CDR2 YYNGEE. The CDR3 contains 18 residues. J was trimmed by 5 bases and V by 2 bases; bases with no gene match: 9. DNA of the CDR3: TGTGCCAGCAGCGTCGGGACTAGCGGGAAGACCCTAACCGGGGAGCTGTTTTTT. Protein product: CASSVGTSGKTLTGELFF.

V is TRBV6-5 and J is TRBJ2-1; D may be TRBD2 (5 bases). The V gene's germline CDR1 is MNHEY and CDR2 SVGAGI. The CDR3 has 15 residues. V lost 5 bases and J lost 9, with 20 bases in between. CDR3 DNA: TGTGCCAGCAGTAAATCTATGGGGAGTACGAGTGAGCAGTTCTTC. Translated: CASSKSMGSTSEQFF.

The chain combines TRBV6-6 with TRBJ2-2; a possible D gene is TRBD1 (5 bases). Germline V CDR1 and CDR2: MNHNY, SVGAGI (reference sequence). This CDR3 has 17 amino acids. Trimming took 6 bases from V and 5 from J, leaving 22 bases between them. CDR3 in amino acids: CASSRSKQETWTGELFF. The CDR3 nucleotides read TGTGCCAGCAGCCGATCGAAACAGGAAACGTGGACCGGGGAGCTGTTTTTT.

The chain recombines TRBV27 with TRBJ1-1; D not certain. V lost 5 bases and J lost 0, with 10 bases in between. Germline V gene data show CDR1 as MNHEY and CDR2 as SMNVEV (reference sequence). The CDR3 extends over 14 amino acids. The CDR3: CASSPRGMNTEAFF. The CDR3, as DNA: TGTGCCAGCAGTCCCCGCGGGATGAACACTGAAGCTTTCTTT.

This chain connects TRBV30 to TRBJ1-2, with D unresolved. The CDR3 consists of 11 residues. CDR1 is GTSNPN, CDR2 SVGIG, per germline (reference sequence). Trimming shortened V by 7 bases and J by 6 bases, and 12 bases separated the two germline ends. The CDR3 reads CASQRTDGYTF. CDR3 sequence (DNA): TGTGCCTCTCAGAGGACTGATGGCTACACCTTC.

The V call is TRBV6-2 or TRBV6-3, the J call TRBJ1-1; D ambiguous. Germline loops: CDR1 MNHEY, CDR2 SVGEGT. The ends were cut back, 2 bases at V and 3 bases at J, with 7 bases in the middle. This CDR3 contains 13 residues. The CDR3 DNA follows: TGTGCCAGCAGTTACCGTTTTGACACTGAAGCTTTCTTT. Residues: CASSYRFDTEAFF.

The chain joins TRBV5-4 to TRBJ1-1, with D maybe TRBD1 (5 bases). Germline loops: CDR1 SGHNT, CDR2 YYREEE (reference sequence). The CDR3 loop spans 13 amino acids. Trimming removed 2 bases at V and 11 bases at J, with 16 bases between. The CDR3 region is CASSLQINRSAFF. DNA for the CDR3: TGTGCCAGCAGCTTACAAATCAACAGGTCTGCTTTCTTT.

J is TRBJ1-2 and V is TRBV18, with D hard to call. Trimming took 2 bases from V and 4 from J, leaving 11 bases between them. Germline V gene lookup returns CDR1 KGHSH and CDR2 LQKENI. The CDR3 is 14 amino acids. CDR3 sequence: CASSPVESGYGYTF. The CDR3, as DNA: TGTGCCAGCTCACCAGTAGAATCGGGCTATGGCTACACCTTC.

This rearrangement joins TRBV7-2 to TRBJ1-6, with TRBD1 as a possible D gene (5 bases). This CDR3 has 19 residues. Per the germline V gene, CDR1 is SGHTA and CDR2 is FQGNSA. Trimming took 3 bases from V and 5 from J, leaving 23 bases between them. The CDR3 loop is CASSLNGDSRFGDNSPLHF. The CDR3 region has the DNA TGTGCCAGCAGCTTGAATGGGGACTCCAGGTTTGGAGATAATTCACCCCTCCACTTT.

The chain carries TRBV10-1 and TRBJ1-3, with no clear D. The CDR3 has 14 amino acids. Trimming cost V 3 bases and J 3 bases, with 9 bases left between them. Germline V gene lookup returns CDR1 WNHNN and CDR2 SYGVQD (reference sequence). CDR3 region: CASSEGGDGNTIYF. CDR3 sequence (DNA): TGCGCCAGCAGTGAAGGCGGGGATGGAAACACCATATATTTT.

There are many counts of this clone. V and J are TRBV12-5 and TRBJ2-7; 8 bases align to TRBD2. Per germline, CDR1 LGHNT and CDR2 FRNRAP. This CDR3 has 15 residues. The ends lost 5 bases at V and 2 bases at J; junction bases unmatched: 8. The chain's CDR3 is CASGPTGLAAYEQYF. Written as DNA, the CDR3 is TGTGCTAGTGGTCCGACCGGACTAGCCGCCTACGAGCAGTACTTC.

The chain joins TRBV7-9 to TRBJ1-1, with unresolved D. V dropped 5 bases and J dropped 8 bases, with 18 bases sitting between them. CDR1 SEHNR and CDR2 FQNEAQ come from the germline V gene (reference sequence). This CDR3 comprises 14 residues. The CDR3 nucleotides are TGTGCCAGCAGCCCACAGACAAACTCGGTAGAAGCTTTCTTT. Translated: CASSPQTNSVEAFF.

CDR3 amino acids: CASSFDSGLAGVYAQYF. DNA of the CDR3: TGTGCCAGCAGCTTCGACTCGGGACTAGCGGGAGTTTATGCCCAGTACTTC. The chain uses TRBV7-2 and TRBJ2-5, with 14 bases that match TRBD2. With 3 bases clipped from V and 9 bases from J, the junction kept 12 bases outside the gene matches. CDR3 length equals 17 residues. Per the germline V gene, CDR1 is SGHTA and CDR2 is FQGNSA.

The rearrangement links TRBV12-3 or TRBV12-4 to TRBJ2-1; D remains ambiguous. The V and J ends lost 2 bases and 9 bases respectively, with 5 bases between them. The length of the CDR3 is 11 residues. The CDR3 coding sequence is TGTGCCAGCAGTTTATTCGGTGAGCAGTTCTTC. Translated: CASSLFGEQFF.

This chain connects TRBV19 to TRBJ2-5; 9 bases are a match to TRBD1. This CDR3 is built from 16 residues. V gave up 4 bases and J gave up 2 bases; unmatched junction bases: 8. In germline, CDR1 is LNHDA, CDR2 SQIVND (reference sequence). CDR3 DNA: TGTGCCAGTAGTAAGGACAGGGGAGGGCTTCAAGAGACCCAGTACTTC. It encodes CASSKDRGGLQETQYF. The full variable domain, its missing parts supplied by reference TRBV19 and TRBJ2-5, is DGGITQSPKYLFRKEGQNVTLSCEQNLNHDAMYWYRQDPGQGLRLIYYSQIVNDFQKGDIAEGYSVSREKKESFPLTVTSAQKNPTAFYLCASSKDRGGLQETQYFGPGTRLLVL.

This chain joins TRBV19 and TRBJ1-5, with TRBD1 identical over 7 bases. With 3 bases clipped from V and 4 bases from J, the junction kept 15 bases outside the gene matches. Germline values: CDR1 LNHDA, CDR2 SQIVND (reference sequence). The CDR3 extends over 18 amino acids. The CDR3 here is CASSIRVSGTARNQPQHF. The DNA of the CDR3 is TGTGCCAGTAGTATTAGGGTCTCCGGGACAGCAAGGAATCAGCCCCAGCATTTT.

V usage is TRBV4-2 and J usage is TRBJ2-1, with 12 bases identical to TRBD1. Germline V lookup: CDR1 LGHNA, CDR2 YNFKEQ. V lost 4 bases and J lost 7; bases outside the gene matches: 8. CDR3 length: 16 amino acids. For the CDR3, the DNA is TGTGCCAGCAGCCGACCGGGACAGGGGGCTAATAATGAGCAGTTCTTC. This gives the protein CASSRPGQGANNEQFF.

The chain employs TRBV7-2 and TRBJ1-2; D is unclear. The CDR3 covers 15 residues. Per germline, CDR1 SGHTA and CDR2 FQGNSA. V lost 1 base and J lost 4, with 13 bases in between. DNA of the CDR3: TGTGCCAGCAGCTTAGAAGCGAAGGCCCGCTATGGCTACACCTTC. Amino acids: CASSLEAKARYGYTF. Drawing the rest from reference TRBV7-2 and TRBJ1-2, the complete variable domain is GAGVSQSPSNKVTEKGKDVELRCDPISGHTALYWYRQSLGQGLEFLIYFQGNSAPDKSGLPSDRFSAERTGGSVSTLTIQRTQQEDSAVYLCASSLEAKARYGYTFGSGTRLTVV.

V usage is TRBV5-6 and J usage is TRBJ1-2; TRBD1 is a possible D gene (6 bases). There are 14 residues in the CDR3. The V end was cut by 5 bases, the J end by 3 bases, with 14 bases between. Per germline, CDR1 SGHDT and CDR2 YYEEEE. The CDR3 loop reads CASSLGEGDYGYTF. CDR3 sequence (DNA): TGTGCCAGCAGTCTGGGCGAGGGGGACTATGGCTACACCTTC.

The DNA of the CDR3 is TGTGCCATCAGTGAAACTCGCAATGAGCAGTTCTTC. It specifies CAISETRNEQFF. V is TRBV10-3 and J is TRBJ2-1; D remains unclear. Germline values: CDR1 ENHRY, CDR2 SYGVKD. Deletions cut 3 bases from V and 6 bases from J, with 6 bases between. CDR3 length: 12 amino acids.

This CDR3 reads CASSGDRGYNEQFF. As DNA, the CDR3 is TGTGCCAGCAGCGGGGACAGGGGATACAATGAGCAGTTCTTC. V gene TRBV11-3 combines with J gene TRBJ2-1, with 10 bases identical to TRBD1. The CDR3 loop spans 14 amino acids. Germline lookup yields CDR1 SGHNT and CDR2 YENEEA. The V segment lost 5 bases and the J segment 4 bases; nucleotides outside the gene matches: 2.

This clone was found once. The chain employs TRBV7-3 and TRBJ2-7; 9 bases match TRBD1. Per germline, CDR1 SGHTA and CDR2 FQGTGA. With 4 bases clipped from V and 3 bases from J, the junction kept 7 bases outside the gene matches. The CDR3 loop spans 15 amino acids. The CDR3 bases are TGTGCCAGCAGCTACGACAGGGGGGAGAGCTACGAGCAGTACTTC. This codes for CASSYDRGESYEQYF. Full variable domain (rest looked up from reference TRBV7-3 and TRBJ2-7): GAGVSQTPSNKVTEKGKYVELRCDPISGHTALYWYRQSLGQGPEFLIYFQGTGAADDSGLPNDRFFAVRPEGSVSTLKIQRTERGDSAVYLCASSYDRGESYEQYFGPGTRLTVT.

The genes are TRBV29-1 and TRBJ2-5; 7 bases match TRBD2. This CDR3 has 12 residues. The germline gives CDR1 SQVTM, CDR2 ANQGSEA. Trimming removed 6 bases from V and 4 bases from J; junction bases left unmatched: 5. This CDR3 is CSVASGRETQYF. CDR3 sequence (DNA): TGCAGCGTGGCTAGCGGCAGAGAGACCCAGTACTTC.

The rearrangement joins TRBV30 to TRBJ1-1, with D hard to call. The CDR3 has 13 residues. V dropped 0 bases and J dropped 3 bases, with 8 bases sitting between them. Germline CDR1 GTSNPN, CDR2 SVGIG (reference sequence). CDR3 loop: CAWSVRRDTEAFF. Written as DNA, the CDR3 is TGTGCCTGGAGTGTACGGAGGGACACTGAAGCTTTCTTT.

The V and J genes are TRBV18 and TRBJ1-1; 7 positions match TRBD1. J lost 0 bases, V lost 6 bases, and 4 bases had no gene match. The CDR3 extends over 14 amino acids. From germline, CDR1 is KGHSH and CDR2 LQKENI. The CDR3 region has the DNA TGTGCCAGCTCGTCGGGACAGTTGAACACTGAAGCTTTCTTT. Amino acids: CASSSGQLNTEAFF.

This clone was picked up a small number of times. The gene calls are TRBV19 and TRBJ1-1; no reliable D call. This CDR3 is built from 13 residues. V was shortened by 6 bases and J by 1 base, with 9 bases between the two germline ends. Germline CDR1 reads LNHDA; CDR2 reads SQIVND (reference sequence). CDR3 sequence: CASSATANTEAFF. As DNA, the CDR3 is TGTGCCAGTAGCGCTACAGCGAACACTGAAGCTTTCTTT.

The rearrangement joins TRBV12-1 to TRBJ2-1; the table's D call TRBD2 went unverified against the DNA. TRBV12-1 corresponds to a pseudogene. The CDR3 is 15 residues long. The CDR3 sequence is CASSPRAGIGNEQFF. DNA for the CDR3: TGTGCCAGCAGCCCCCGGGCGGGAATAGGTAATGAGCAGTTCTTC.

V usage is TRBV28 and J usage is TRBJ1-4, with a weak D call TRBD1 (6 bases). The CDR3 extends over 15 amino acids. Trimming cost V 7 bases and J 0 bases, with 12 bases left between them. Germline V gives CDR1 MDHEN, CDR2 SYDVKM. The CDR3 nucleotides are TGTGCCAGCAACCGGGCAGGGGCAACTAATGAAAAACTGTTTTTT. Protein sequence: CASNRAGATNEKLFF.

The chain carries TRBV7-9 and TRBJ1-4, with TRBD1 as a possible D gene (5 bases). CDR1 and CDR2 from the germline V gene are SEHNR and FQNEAQ (reference sequence). This CDR3 has 16 residues. V shed 1 base and J shed 3 bases, with 12 bases lying between them. CDR3: CASSLDGAGPNEKLFF. In DNA, the CDR3 is TGTGCCAGCAGCTTAGATGGGGCAGGGCCTAATGAAAAACTGTTTTTT. The variable domain in full, completed from reference TRBV7-9 and TRBJ1-4, reads DTGVSQNPRHKITKRGQNVTFRCDPISEHNRLYWYRQTLGQGPEFLTYFQNEAQLEKSRLLSDRFSAERPKGSFSTLEIQRTEQGDSAMYLCASSLDGAGPNEKLFFGSGTQLSVL.

The gene calls are TRBV4-3 and TRBJ2-1; 7 positions agree with TRBD2. This CDR3 contains 18 residues. Trimming removed 0 bases from V and 7 bases from J; junction bases left unmatched: 15. The germline V gene has CDR1 LGHNA and CDR2 YSLEER. Here the CDR3 reads CASSQEGSRGDLLNEQFF. The DNA of the CDR3 is TGCGCCAGCAGCCAAGAAGGTTCACGGGGGGACTTATTAAATGAGCAGTTCTTC.